This entry lists 27 T cell receptor beta chains sequenced from one sample in a study of vaccination effects on CD4 cells after COVID-19 (dated by TCRdb to the early 2020s). In the ViraFEST assay, PBMC were stimulated with viral peptide pools, and antigen-specific CD4+ T cell clonotypes were then identified by expansion using TCR sequencing. After around eleven days of culture, CD4+ T cells were isolated with the EasySep CD4+ T cell isolation kit. Convalescent patients had PCR-confirmed SARS-CoV-2 infection between March and December 2020, before Alpha, Beta and Delta variants emerged in the United States. Library generation was performed with the immunoSEQ multiplex PCR assay. TCRdb provides this immuneACCESS table in a form limited to in-frame rearrangements. Some clones are lacking; in checked studies, under half of them reflect an unresolved V gene, and why the rest are absent is not known. Present in this sample are 24,000 or so clones, roughly 71% of which were seen just once. The top ten hold roughly 18% of the sample.

No antigen has been identified for these receptors. The sequenced sample was CD4+ T cells from PBMCs cultured with SARS-CoV-2 spike peptides, obtained before COVID-19 vaccination. The sample's cell subset or site label is to be understood as: SARS-CoV-2 spike overlapping peptide pool stimulation. All receptors come from a human donor who had a prior SARS-CoV-2 infection.

This chain links TRBV7-8 with TRBJ2-1; 7 nucleotides line up with TRBD2. Looked up from germline, CDR1 is SGHVS and CDR2 is FQNEAQ. V was pared by 1 base and J by 4 bases, with 4 bases of the junction left unmatched. The CDR3 runs 15 residues. CDR3: CASSLVSSGYNEQFF. Here the CDR3 DNA reads TGTGCCAGCAGCTTAGTTTCTAGCGGTTACAATGAGCAGTTCTTC.

This clone was picked up a small number of times. The J gene is TRBJ2-7, the V gene TRBV2, with 12 bases matching TRBD2. The J segment lost 2 bases and the V segment lost 6 bases, leaving 5 bases of the junction unmatched. The germline CDR1 and CDR2 sequences are SNHLY and FYNNEI. There are 15 residues in the CDR3. CDR3 sequence: CASRQASGGAYEQYF. For the CDR3, the DNA is TGTGCCAGCAGGCAAGCTAGCGGGGGGGCCTACGAGCAGTACTTC. Using reference TRBV2 and TRBJ2-7 for the parts outside the CDR3, the full variable domain is EPEVTQTPSHQVTQMGQEVILRCVPISNHLYFYWYRQILGQKVEFLVSFYNNEISEKSEIFDDQFSVERPDGSNFTLKIRSTKLEDSAMYFCASRQASGGAYEQYFGPGTRLTVT.

The V call is TRBV7-2, the J call TRBJ2-5, with TRBD1 as a possible D gene (5 bases). Germline assignment: CDR1 SGHTA and CDR2 FQGNSA. Trimming removed 5 bases at V and 7 bases at J, with 8 bases between. The CDR3 extends over 11 amino acids. The CDR3 coding sequence is TGTGCCAGCAGCCAAAGGGGGACCCAGTACTTC. As protein: CASSQRGTQYF.

This chain uses TRBV9 with TRBJ2-1; D not resolved. Germline V gene sequence: CDR1 SGDLS, CDR2 YYNGEE. This CDR3 is built from 13 residues. Trimming stripped 0 bases from V and 7 bases from J, with 8 bases between. CDR3 DNA: TGTGCCAGCAGCGTAGGTTCTCGGAATGAGCAGTTCTTC. This gives the protein CASSVGSRNEQFF.

V is TRBV5-1 and J is TRBJ2-5; D is uncertain. Trimming removed 1 base at V and 3 bases at J, with 7 bases between. The CDR3 has 13 residues. Germline assignment: CDR1 SGHRS and CDR2 YFSETQ. The CDR3 here is CASSLITEETQYF. Written as DNA, the CDR3 is TGCGCCAGCAGCTTGATAACCGAAGAGACCCAGTACTTC.

The V and J genes are TRBV11-3 and TRBJ2-3; D perhaps matches TRBD2 (6 bases). The CDR3 loop spans 14 amino acids. The V end lost 0 bases, the J end lost 3 bases, and 7 bases lay between the germline ends. Germline assignment: CDR1 SGHNT and CDR2 YENEEA. The CDR3 DNA reads as TGTGCCAGCAGCTTAGACGCGGGAACAGATACGCAGTATTTT. It translates to CASSLDAGTDTQYF.

V gene TRBV7-9 combines with J gene TRBJ2-7; TRBD1 matches at 10 bases. J was trimmed by 6 bases and V by 6 bases; bases with no gene match: 8. The CDR3 contains 14 residues. Germline assignment: CDR1 SEHNR and CDR2 FQNEAQ (reference sequence). CDR3 loop: CASREGQGSLEQYF. In DNA form, the CDR3 reads TGTGCCAGCAGGGAGGGACAGGGGTCCCTCGAGCAGTACTTC.

In this sample, this clone is medium-sized. V is TRBV7-2 and J is TRBJ2-2; D remains unclear. There are 13 residues in the CDR3. Trimming shortened V by 5 bases and J by 5 bases, and 9 bases separated the two germline ends. Germline assignment: CDR1 SGHTA and CDR2 FQGNSA. The CDR3 DNA reads as TGTGCCAGCAGCCTCGGGTATACCGGGGAGCTGTTTTTT. As protein: CASSLGYTGELFF.

V usage is TRBV11-1 and J usage is TRBJ1-4, with D unclear. The V end lost 5 bases, the J end lost 6 bases, and 10 bases lay between the germline ends. The CDR3 runs 13 residues. The V gene's germline CDR1 is SGHAT and CDR2 FQDESV (reference sequence). The chain's CDR3 is CASSGQRDEKLFF. CDR3 sequence (DNA): TGTGCCAGCAGCGGCCAGAGGGATGAAAAACTGTTTTTT.

V usage is TRBV6-2 or TRBV6-3 and J usage is TRBJ2-5, with 8 bases aligning to TRBD2. The V gene end was trimmed by 4 bases and the J gene end by 2 bases; junction bases not matched to a gene: 12. CDR3 length: 17 amino acids. The germline CDR1 and CDR2 sequences are MNHEY and SVGEGT. The CDR3 sequence is CASSWGLSSGDQETQYF. The CDR3 nucleotides read TGTGCCAGCAGTTGGGGCCTGAGTAGCGGGGATCAAGAGACCCAGTACTTC.

This clone was detected a few times. This chain links TRBV15 with TRBJ2-6; D ambiguous. CDR1 is LNHNV, CDR2 YYDKDF, per germline (reference sequence). The CDR3 is 14 amino acids. V was clipped by 5 bases and J by 0 bases, with 5 bases between them. Here the CDR3 DNA reads TGTGCCACCAGCTTCAACTCTGGGGCCAACGTCCTGACTTTC. Translated: CATSFNSGANVLTF.

This chain links TRBV5-6 with TRBJ2-5, with D uncertain. Germline V gene lookup returns CDR1 SGHDT and CDR2 YYEEEE. This CDR3 has 11 residues. Trimming stripped 4 bases from V and 3 bases from J, with 4 bases between. The DNA of the CDR3 is TGTGCCAGCAGCGCGAAAGAGACCCAGTACTTC. Encoded protein: CASSAKETQYF.

This chain links TRBV3-1 (or the pseudogene TRBV3-2) with TRBJ1-1; 8 nucleotides align to TRBD1. Germline-derived CDR1 and CDR2 are LGHDT and YNNKEL (reference sequence). V was pared by 1 base and J by 3 bases, with 7 bases of the junction left unmatched. The CDR3 is 16 amino acids. DNA of the CDR3: TGTGCCAGCAGCCAAGTACCCGGGACAGGCTACACTGAAGCTTTCTTT. It specifies CASSQVPGTGYTEAFF.

The CDR3 nucleotides are TGTGCCAGCAGTGACTTGGGGACAGGGGGCAGAGGCAATCAGCCCCAGCATTTT. Protein: CASSDLGTGGRGNQPQHF. The chain combines TRBV6-4 with TRBJ1-5; 12 nucleotides line up with TRBD1. Germline loops: CDR1 MRHNA, CDR2 SNTAGT. The CDR3 is made up of 18 amino acids. J lost 2 bases, V lost 1 base, and 6 bases had no gene match.

Only a few counts were recorded for this clone. CDR3 sequence reads: CASSPLTGAEAFF. The DNA of the CDR3 is TGTGCCAGCAGTCCGCTAACAGGGGCGGAAGCTTTCTTT. This chain joins TRBV12-3 or TRBV12-4 and TRBJ1-1; the match to TRBD1 covers 7 bases. This CDR3 region has 13 residues. The ends lost 5 bases at V and 8 bases at J; junction bases unmatched: 8.

The chain joins TRBV7-2 to TRBJ2-3; D unresolved. Germline V gives CDR1 SGHTA, CDR2 FQGNSA. Trimming removed 0 bases at V and 2 bases at J, with 6 bases between. This CDR3 region has 14 residues. The CDR3 DNA reads as TGTGCCAGCAGCTTAGCGCAGTACACAGATACGCAGTATTTT. Its protein product is CASSLAQYTDTQYF.

The V and J genes are TRBV27 and TRBJ2-1; 10 positions match TRBD2. Germline CDR1 MNHEY, CDR2 SMNVEV (reference sequence). V trimming: 3 bases; J trimming: 10 bases; junction bases outside the gene matches: 6. The CDR3 is 14 residues long. The CDR3 protein is CASSLSGGAREQFF. The DNA of the CDR3 is TGTGCCAGCAGTTTGAGCGGGGGGGCCCGGGAGCAGTTCTTC.

By frequency in the sample, this clone is large. The CDR3 bases are TGTGCCAGCAGTGCCTCGTTGGATAACACTGAAGCTTTCTTT. This gives the protein CASSASLDNTEAFF. The J gene is TRBJ1-1, the V gene TRBV6-4; D is uncertain. In germline, CDR1 is MRHNA, CDR2 SNTAGT. Trimming stripped 4 bases from V and 2 bases from J, with 11 bases between. The CDR3 runs to 14 residues.

This chain links TRBV7-2 with TRBJ2-1; D may be TRBD1 or TRBD2 (5 bases each). The V gene's germline CDR1 is SGHTA and CDR2 FQGNSA. The CDR3 is 17 residues long. V lost 5 bases and J 8 bases, leaving 25 bases between the germline ends. CDR3 bases: TGTGCCAGCAGCCTAGAGTTAACGTGGGGGACGTTGGATGAGCAGTTCTTC. Translating gives CASSLELTWGTLDEQFF.

This clone turned up a few times. The rearrangement joins TRBV29-1 to TRBJ2-3, with 11 bases matching TRBD2. The ends lost 6 bases at V and 5 bases at J; junction bases unmatched: 4. Germline CDR1 SQVTM, CDR2 ANQGSEA. This CDR3 spans 13 amino acids. The CDR3 loop is CSVETSGVDTQYF. The CDR3 nucleotides are TGCAGCGTAGAGACTAGCGGGGTAGATACGCAGTATTTT.

V is TRBV7-3 and J is TRBJ2-1; D unresolved. V was cut by 3 bases and J by 0 bases, with 9 bases left in between. Germline values: CDR1 SGHTA, CDR2 FQGTGA. The CDR3 runs 15 residues. This CDR3 is CASSFRAASYNEQFF. CDR3 DNA sequence: TGTGCCAGCAGCTTCCGGGCAGCCTCCTACAATGAGCAGTTCTTC.

This chain links TRBV3-1 (or the pseudogene TRBV3-2) with TRBJ1-1; tentative D call: TRBD1 (5 bases). Germline CDR1 is LGHDT and CDR2 is YNNKEL (reference sequence). V was pared by 4 bases and J by 1 base, with 7 bases between. This CDR3 is 13 amino acids long. CDR3 in DNA: TGTGCCAGCAGCCCTGGACAGAACACTGAAGCTTTCTTT. Amino acid sequence: CASSPGQNTEAFF.

In this sample, this clone turned up a few times. This chain uses TRBV5-6 with TRBJ1-2; a possible D gene is TRBD1 (6 bases). The V end was cut by 4 bases, the J end by 2 bases, with 9 bases between. This CDR3 is 13 amino acids long. The germline V gene has CDR1 SGHDT and CDR2 YYEEEE. CDR3 in DNA: TGTGCCAGCAGCCCCCAGGGGAACTATGGCTACACCTTC. Amino acids: CASSPQGNYGYTF.

This rearrangement joins TRBV30 to TRBJ2-4; D is perhaps TRBD1 (6 bases). CDR3 length equals 15 residues. The germline V gene encodes CDR1 GTSNPN and CDR2 SVGIG (reference sequence). The germline V and J ends were trimmed by 1 base and 0 bases, with 10 bases remaining between them. The CDR3 nucleotides are TGTGCCTGGAGTGAGGGGGTCCAAGCCAAAAACATTCAGTACTTC. Residues: CAWSEGVQAKNIQYF.

The chain uses TRBV9 and TRBJ2-1, with 9 nucleotides matching TRBD1. Per the germline V gene, CDR1 is SGDLS and CDR2 is YYNGEE. CDR3 size: 15 residues. The junction had 6 bases not matched to a gene; V was cut back by 4 bases and J by 4 bases. The CDR3 loop is CASSQDRGGYNEQFF. CDR3 DNA sequence: TGTGCCAGCAGCCAGGACAGGGGAGGGTACAATGAGCAGTTCTTC.

The chain recombines TRBV3-1 (or the pseudogene TRBV3-2) with TRBJ1-1; no clear D. Germline CDR1 LGHDT, CDR2 YNNKEL (reference sequence). Trimming stripped 1 base from V and 10 bases from J, with 10 bases between. The CDR3 covers 12 residues. The CDR3 DNA is TGTGCCAGCAGCCAAGCCCCCGGGGTAGCTTTCTTT. It is translated as CASSQAPGVAFF.

The V call is TRBV6-2 or TRBV6-3, the J call TRBJ1-4; D remains unclear. V lost 4 bases, J lost 4 bases, and 10 bases lay in between. The CDR3 is made up of 14 amino acids. Germline CDR1 and CDR2: MNHEY and SVGEGT. CDR3: CASSSYYSNEKLFF. The CDR3 region has the DNA TGTGCCAGCAGTTCCTATTACAGTAATGAAAAACTGTTTTTT.